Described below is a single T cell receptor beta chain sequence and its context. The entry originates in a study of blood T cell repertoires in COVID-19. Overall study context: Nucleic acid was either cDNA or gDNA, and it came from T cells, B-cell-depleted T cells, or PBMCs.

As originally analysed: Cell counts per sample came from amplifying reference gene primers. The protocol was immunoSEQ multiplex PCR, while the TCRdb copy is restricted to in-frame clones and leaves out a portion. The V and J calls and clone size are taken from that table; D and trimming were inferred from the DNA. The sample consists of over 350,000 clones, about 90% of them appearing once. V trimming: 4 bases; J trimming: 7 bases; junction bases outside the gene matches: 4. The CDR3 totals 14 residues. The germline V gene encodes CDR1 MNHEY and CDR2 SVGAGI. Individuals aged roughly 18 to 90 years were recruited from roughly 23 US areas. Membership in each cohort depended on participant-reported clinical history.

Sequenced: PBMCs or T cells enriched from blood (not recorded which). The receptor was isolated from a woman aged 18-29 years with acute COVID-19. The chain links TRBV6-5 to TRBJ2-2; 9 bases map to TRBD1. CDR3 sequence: CASSWTGVNGELFF. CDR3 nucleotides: TGTGCCAGCAGTTGGACAGGGGTTAACGGGGAGCTGTTTTTT.